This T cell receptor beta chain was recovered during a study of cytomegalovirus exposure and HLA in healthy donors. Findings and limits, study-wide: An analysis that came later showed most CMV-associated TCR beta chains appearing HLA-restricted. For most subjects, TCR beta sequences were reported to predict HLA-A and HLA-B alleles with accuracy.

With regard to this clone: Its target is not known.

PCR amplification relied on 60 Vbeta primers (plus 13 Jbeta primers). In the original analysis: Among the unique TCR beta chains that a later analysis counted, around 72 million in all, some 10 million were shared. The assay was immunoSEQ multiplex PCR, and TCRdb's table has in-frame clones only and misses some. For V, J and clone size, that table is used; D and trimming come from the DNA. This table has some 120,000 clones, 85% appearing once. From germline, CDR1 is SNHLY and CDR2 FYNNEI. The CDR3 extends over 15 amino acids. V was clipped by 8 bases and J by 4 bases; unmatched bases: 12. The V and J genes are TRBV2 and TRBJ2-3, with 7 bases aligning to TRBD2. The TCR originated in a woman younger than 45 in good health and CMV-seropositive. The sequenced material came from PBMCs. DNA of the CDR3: TGTGCCAGCCGCCTAAGGGCGGGGGAACCAGATACGCAGTATTTT. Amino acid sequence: CASRLRAGEPDTQYF.